Listed below are T cell receptor beta chains from one sample, sequenced in a study of blood T cell repertoires in COVID-19. Sequencing used immunoSEQ multiplex PCR; TCRdb keeps in-frame clones, though not all of them. Among 200,000 to 250,000 clones listed, 65% to 85% were seen once. The sequencing sample was made of peripheral blood. These receptors were taken from a human donor in a cohort sampled during active COVID-19. Both conserved end residues are part of each CDR3. D genes are given only for firm matches. Size is omitted from some rows. Given values are once, few, many or a class for expanded clones.

>-|TRBD1|TRBV27|TRBJ2-3
TGTGCCATTTGGCCCAGGACAGGGGGGCCAGATACGCAGTATTTT
CAIWPRTGGPDTQYF
>-|-|TRBV7-2|TRBJ1-2
TGTGCCAGCAGCTTGACAGGCTTCTATGGCTACACCTTC
CASSLTGFYGYTF
>-|-|TRBV29-1|TRBJ2-1
TGCAGCGTTGCTGACGGGATCAATGAGCAGTTCTTC
CSVADGINEQFF
>-|TRBD1|TRBV7-9|TRBJ2-7
TGTGCCAGCAGCCGGACAGGGACCTACGAGCAGTACTTC
CASSRTGTYEQYF
>-|TRBD2|TRBV5-4|TRBJ2-7
TGTGCCAGCAGCTCTGCCGCTGGGACTAGCGGGAGGAGCGAGCAGTACTTC
CASSSAAGTSGRSEQYF
>few|TRBD1|TRBV5-1|TRBJ1-5
TGCGCCAGCAGTGACAGACAGGGTGGTCAGCCCCAGCATTTT
CASSDRQGGQPQHF
>-|TRBD1|TRBV7-2|TRBJ2-7
TGTGCCAGCAGCTTTACGGCCGGGACAGTTTACGAGCAGTACTTC
CASSFTAGTVYEQYF
>-|-|TRBV11-1|TRBJ1-2
TGTGCCAGCAGCCCAGACAGTATCTATGGCTACACCTTC
CASSPDSIYGYTF
>-|TRBD2|TRBV19|TRBJ2-7
TGTGCCAGTAGAAAAAAGCGGGAGGAGACCTACGAGCAGTACTTC
CASRKKREETYEQYF
>-|-|TRBV4-1|TRBJ1-2
TGCGCCAGCAGCCAAGACAGGGAACTAGGCTACACCTTC
CASSQDRELGYTF
>once|TRBD2|TRBV6-5|TRBJ2-7
TGTGCCAGCAGACCCCCGGGACTAGCGGCCTACGAGCAGTACTTC
CASRPPGLAAYEQYF
>once|-|TRBV9|TRBJ2-7
TGTGCCAGCAGCGTAGGTGGGGGCGAGACCTACGAGCAGTACTTC
CASSVGGGETYEQYF
>-|TRBD2|TRBV4-1|TRBJ2-7
TGCGCCAGCAGCCTTCTAGCGGGGGGGCCTTCCTACGAGCAGTACTTC
CASSLLAGGPSYEQYF
>-|-|TRBV4-2|TRBJ2-1
TGTGCCAGCAGCCAAGAAGGAGCGCAGGGCAATGAGCAGTTCTTC
CASSQEGAQGNEQFF
>few|-|TRBV18|TRBJ2-5
TGTGCCAGCTCATCGAACTCCGGGGAAGAGACCCAGTACTTC
CASSSNSGEETQYF
>few|-|TRBV15|TRBJ1-5
TGTGCCACCAGCAGCCGGACATACAATCAGCCCCAGCATTTT
CATSSRTYNQPQHF
>-|-|TRBV5-1|TRBJ2-3
TGCGCCAGCAGCTTTAGAGATACGCAGTATTTT
CASSFRDTQYF
>-|TRBD1|TRBV2|TRBJ1-2
TGTGCCAGCAGAGAGGGACAGGCTAACTATGGCTACACCTTC
CASREGQANYGYTF
>-|TRBD2|TRBV7-2|TRBJ2-7
TGTGCCAGCAGCCTGCGCCCGGGACTAGCGGGGGGGGAGCAGTACTTC
CASSLRPGLAGGEQYF
>-|TRBD1|TRBV6-5|TRBJ2-7
TGTGCCAGCACAAAAGGGGGCTACTCCTACGAGCAGTACTTC
CASTKGGYSYEQYF
>-|-|TRBV19|TRBJ1-5
TGTGCCAGTAGTATAGACAGGGGCGATCAGCCCCAGCATTTT
CASSIDRGDQPQHF
>-|TRBD2|TRBV6-5|TRBJ2-1
TGTGCCAGCAGTTCCATACTAGCGGGAGGCGCCGAGCAGTTCTTC
CASSSILAGGAEQFF
>-|-|TRBV5-4|TRBJ1-1
TGTGCCAGCAGCCGCCTGGGGGGAGACACTGAAGCTTTCTTT
CASSRLGGDTEAFF
>-|TRBD1|TRBV6-5|TRBJ1-5
TGTGCCAGCACTTTCCGGGACAGGGGTAATCAGCCCCAGCATTTT
CASTFRDRGNQPQHF
>once|TRBD1|TRBV2|TRBJ2-7
TGTGCCAGCAGTTCCGGGACAGACTACGAGCAGTACTTC
CASSSGTDYEQYF
>-|-|TRBV4-3|TRBJ1-4
TGCGCCAGCAGCCAAGACCATAATGAAAAACTGTTTTTT
CASSQDHNEKLFF
>-|TRBD1|TRBV7-9|TRBJ1-2
TGTGCCAGCAGCAAAGACAGGGGATGGTATGGCTACACCTTC
CASSKDRGWYGYTF
>-|-|TRBV19|TRBJ2-5
TGTGCCAGTAGTATAGGTAGCGGACTATACCAAGAGACCCAGTACTTC
CASSIGSGLYQETQYF
>once|-|TRBV18|TRBJ1-1
TGTGCCAGCTCACTATCTTCCCCTAAAGCGAACACTGAAGCTTTCTTT
CASSLSSPKANTEAFF
>-|TRBD2|TRBV18|TRBJ2-5
TGTGCCAGCTCACCCTACACTCAATCCGGGCTAGCGGAAGAGACCCAGTACTTC
CASSPYTQSGLAEETQYF
>many|-|TRBV7-3|TRBJ1-6
TGTGCCAGCAGCTCCCTAGCGGGTTCACCCCTCCACTTT
CASSSLAGSPLHF
>-|-|TRBV7-2|TRBJ2-4
TGTGCCAGCAGCTTGGGCAGGGAGGACATTCAGTACTTC
CASSLGREDIQYF
>-|-|TRBV6-6|TRBJ1-4
TGTGCCAGCAGTCGGACACCAGGGCTAGCAACTAATGAAAAACTGTTTTTT
CASSRTPGLATNEKLFF
>-|TRBD2|TRBV18|TRBJ2-1
TGTGCCAGCTCACCACCAGGAACGGCTAGCGGGAATGAGCAGTTCTTC
CASSPPGTASGNEQFF
>many|-|TRBV13|TRBJ1-4
TGTGCCAGCAGCTTCCACTCCACTGGAGGGAGGCCACGGAGACTGTTTTTT
CASSFHSTGGRPRRLFF
>-|-|TRBV5-1|TRBJ2-1
TGCGCCAGCAGCATCGGGGACTCCTACAATGAGCAGTTCTTC
CASSIGDSYNEQFF
>-|TRBD2|TRBV29-1|TRBJ2-7
TGCAGCGTTGGACTAGCGGGAGGGCACGAGCAGTACTTC
CSVGLAGGHEQYF
>-|-|TRBV28|TRBJ2-3
TGTGCCAGCAGCTTTATAGGCACAGATACGCAGTATTTT
CASSFIGTDTQYF
>-|TRBD1|TRBV27|TRBJ1-2
TGTGCCAGCAGTTCCCTAGAAGGGGGCGCAGCGTATGGCTACACCTTC
CASSSLEGGAAYGYTF